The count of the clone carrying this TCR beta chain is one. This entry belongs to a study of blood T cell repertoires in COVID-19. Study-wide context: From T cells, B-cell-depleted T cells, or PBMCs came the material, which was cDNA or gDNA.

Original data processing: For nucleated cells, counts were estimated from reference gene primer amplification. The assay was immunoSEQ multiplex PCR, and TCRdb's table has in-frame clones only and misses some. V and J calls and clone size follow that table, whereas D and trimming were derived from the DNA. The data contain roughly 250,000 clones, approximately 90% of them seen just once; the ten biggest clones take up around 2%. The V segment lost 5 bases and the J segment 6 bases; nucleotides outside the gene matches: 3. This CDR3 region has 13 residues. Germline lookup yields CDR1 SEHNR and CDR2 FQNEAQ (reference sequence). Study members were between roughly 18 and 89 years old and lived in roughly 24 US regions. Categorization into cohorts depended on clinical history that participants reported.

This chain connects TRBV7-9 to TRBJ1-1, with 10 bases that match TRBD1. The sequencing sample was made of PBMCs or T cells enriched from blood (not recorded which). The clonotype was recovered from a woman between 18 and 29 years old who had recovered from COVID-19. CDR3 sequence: CASSGTGEPEAFF. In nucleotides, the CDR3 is TGTGCCAGCAGCGGGACAGGGGAACCTGAAGCTTTCTTT.